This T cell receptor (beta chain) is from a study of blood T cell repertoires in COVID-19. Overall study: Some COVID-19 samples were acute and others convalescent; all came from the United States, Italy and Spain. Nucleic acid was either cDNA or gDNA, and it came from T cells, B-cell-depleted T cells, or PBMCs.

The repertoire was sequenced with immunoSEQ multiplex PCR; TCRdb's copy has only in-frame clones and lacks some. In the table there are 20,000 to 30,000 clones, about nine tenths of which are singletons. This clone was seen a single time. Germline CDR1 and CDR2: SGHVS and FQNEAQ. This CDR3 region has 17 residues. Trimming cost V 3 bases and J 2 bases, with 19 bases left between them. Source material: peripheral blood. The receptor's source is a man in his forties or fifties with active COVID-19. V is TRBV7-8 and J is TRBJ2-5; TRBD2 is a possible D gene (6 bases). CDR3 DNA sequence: TGTGCCAGCAGCTTCGGACCCTCGGGACTTAAGCAAGAGACCCAGTACTTC. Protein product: CASSFGPSGLKQETQYF.